The source of this TCR beta chain is a study of T-cell memory formation after mild COVID-19. CDR1 is SGHTA and CDR2 is FQGNSA in the germline V gene. The CDR3 consists of 16 residues. Trimming took 5 bases from V and 1 from J, leaving 17 bases between them. This clonotype has only a few counts. TCRdb reanalysed the 5' RACE reads using MiXCR and keeps one entry per CDR3 protein. The sample includes a few hundred thousand distinct CDR3 sequences, under 8.5% of them seen just once. The rearrangement uses TRBV7-2 and TRBJ2-5, with D unclear. This clonotype was sampled from a man between 18 and 29 years old who had mild COVID-19 (a few samples of this study predate the infection). Cell type and time point are not known. The sample taken for sequencing was PBMCs or a T cell subset sorted from them (not recorded which). CDR3 nucleotide sequence: TGTGCCAGCAGCCAGACGGGCCTCAGAACCCAAGAGACCCAGTACTTC. Translation: CASSQTGLRTQETQYF.